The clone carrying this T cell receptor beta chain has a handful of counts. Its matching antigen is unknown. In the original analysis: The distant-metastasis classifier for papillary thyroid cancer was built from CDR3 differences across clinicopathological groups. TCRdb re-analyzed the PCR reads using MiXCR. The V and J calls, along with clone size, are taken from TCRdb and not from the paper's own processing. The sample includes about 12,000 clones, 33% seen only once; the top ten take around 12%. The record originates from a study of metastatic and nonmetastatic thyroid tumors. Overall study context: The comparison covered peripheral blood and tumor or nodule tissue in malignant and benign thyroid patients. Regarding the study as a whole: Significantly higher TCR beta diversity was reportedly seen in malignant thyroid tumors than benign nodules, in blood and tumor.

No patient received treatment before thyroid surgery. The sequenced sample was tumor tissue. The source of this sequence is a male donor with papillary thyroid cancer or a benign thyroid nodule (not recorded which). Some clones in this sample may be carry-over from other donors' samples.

The CDR3 protein is CANGEDGPLGAFF. DNA of the CDR3: TGTGCCAACGGTGAGGACGGACCCCTCGGGGCTTTCTTT. V is TRBV6-1 and J is TRBJ1-1, with D hard to call. The germline V and J ends were trimmed by 10 bases and 11 bases, with 23 bases remaining between them. CDR3 length: 13 amino acids. Per germline, CDR1 MNHNS and CDR2 SASEGT.